Following are 23 T cell receptor beta chains from one sample sequenced in a study of blood T cell repertoires in COVID-19. Method: immunoSEQ multiplex PCR; TCRdb's copy keeps in-frame clones and lacks some. The table records approximately 440,000 clones, 70% to 90% of them present only once. Material: peripheral blood. The origin of the receptors is a woman between 50 and 59 years old with COVID-19, enrolled during active disease.

The J gene is TRBJ2-2, the V gene TRBV30; D unresolved. The CDR3 covers 14 residues. Trimming took off 0 bases at V and 2 bases at J, with 7 bases between the two ends. Germline V gene data show CDR1 as GTSNPN and CDR2 as SVGIG (reference sequence). The CDR3 spells CAWSVEYNTGELFF. The CDR3 DNA is TGTGCCTGGAGTGTTGAGTACAACACCGGGGAGCTGTTTTTT.

J is TRBJ1-6 and V is TRBV5-6, with 9 bases matching TRBD1. The length of the CDR3 is 15 residues. Trimming removed 3 bases from V and 7 bases from J; junction bases left unmatched: 5. Germline V gene lookup returns CDR1 SGHDT and CDR2 YYEEEE. CDR3 sequence: CASSSGTGRNSPLHF. The CDR3 DNA follows: TGTGCCAGCAGCTCCGGGACAGGGCGGAATTCACCCCTCCACTTT.

This sequence joins TRBV19 and TRBJ2-7; TRBD1 aligns across 7 bases. This CDR3 is built from 16 residues. Germline V gives CDR1 LNHDA, CDR2 SQIVND (reference sequence). Unmatched junction bases numbered 13, after V lost 5 bases and J lost 3 bases. Here the CDR3 reads CASSWDSTYRVYEQYF. CDR3 coding DNA: TGTGCCAGTAGTTGGGACAGCACCTATCGCGTCTACGAGCAGTACTTC.

The V call is TRBV7-6, the J call TRBJ1-2, with 11 bases identical to TRBD1. The germline CDR1 and CDR2 sequences are SGHVS and FNYEAQ. The length of the CDR3 is 19 residues. V lost 5 bases, J lost 7 bases, and 21 bases stayed unmatched. The CDR3 DNA is TGTGCCAGCAGCCGTAGACCACCCGGGACAGGGGGGATATTAGGTGGCTACACCTTC. Protein sequence: CASSRRPPGTGGILGGYTF.

V gene TRBV10-2 combines with J gene TRBJ2-7, with 9 bases identical to TRBD2. Germline V lookup: CDR1 WSHSY, CDR2 SAAADI. This CDR3 is built from 17 residues. The V segment lost 4 bases and the J segment 3 bases; nucleotides outside the gene matches: 13. CDR3 sequence reads: CASSALAGTVIDYEQYF. The CDR3 DNA reads TGCGCCAGCAGTGCCCTAGCGGGGACTGTTATTGACTACGAGCAGTACTTC.

The chain uses TRBV9 and TRBJ1-1; D call uncertain. The germline V and J ends were trimmed by 0 bases and 1 base, with 7 bases remaining between them. The CDR3 is made up of 14 amino acids. Germline V gene sequence: CDR1 SGDLS, CDR2 YYNGEE. The chain's CDR3 is CASSVGQANTEAFF. The CDR3 DNA follows: TGTGCCAGCAGCGTAGGTCAGGCGAACACTGAAGCTTTCTTT. Full variable domain (remainder filled in from reference TRBV9 and TRBJ1-1): DSGVTQTPKHLITATGQRVTLRCSPRSGDLSVYWYQQSLDQGLQFLIQYYNGEERAKGNILERFSAQQFPDLHSELNLSSLELGDSALYFCASSVGQANTEAFFGQGTRLTVV.

The gene calls are TRBV9 and TRBJ2-2; D remains ambiguous. V was trimmed by 0 bases and J by 2 bases, leaving 17 bases between them. Germline CDR1 reads SGDLS; CDR2 reads YYNGEE. The CDR3 extends over 18 amino acids. CDR3 sequence reads: CASSVGISGFSNTGELFF. The CDR3 bases are TGTGCCAGCAGCGTAGGAATTTCCGGGTTCTCAAACACCGGGGAGCTGTTTTTT. Together with reference TRBV9 and TRBJ2-2, the CDR3 gives the full variable domain: DSGVTQTPKHLITATGQRVTLRCSPRSGDLSVYWYQQSLDQGLQFLIQYYNGEERAKGNILERFSAQQFPDLHSELNLSSLELGDSALYFCASSVGISGFSNTGELFFGEGSRLTVL.

The gene calls are TRBV5-4 and TRBJ2-5; TRBD2 agrees at 12 bases. The CDR3 length is 15 residues. Germline V gene sequence: CDR1 SGHNT, CDR2 YYREEE (reference sequence). V shed 2 bases and J 5 bases; nucleotides not matched to a gene: 4. The chain's CDR3 is CASSFPSGGAETQYF. The DNA for the CDR3 is TGTGCCAGCAGCTTCCCTAGCGGGGGGGCGGAGACCCAGTACTTC.

This clone was seen a few times. V and J are TRBV6-9 and TRBJ1-5, with 7 bases aligning to TRBD1. The V gene end was trimmed by 3 bases and the J gene end by 8 bases; junction bases not matched to a gene: 10. CDR1 is MNHGY, CDR2 SVAAGI, per germline. The CDR3 loop spans 15 amino acids. Here the CDR3 DNA reads TGTGCCAGCAGTTACCTCGGGACAGCGATCAAGCCCCAGCATTTT. Its protein product is CASSYLGTAIKPQHF.

The chain couples TRBV2 to TRBJ2-7; 8 bases line up with TRBD2. This CDR3 spans 14 amino acids. CDR1 and CDR2 from the germline V gene are SNHLY and FYNNEI. J was trimmed by 4 bases and V by 6 bases; bases with no gene match: 8. The CDR3 nucleotides are TGTGCCAGCAGCCCTAGTAGCGGGGATTACGAGCAGTACTTC. Protein: CASSPSSGDYEQYF.

This chain uses TRBV5-4 with TRBJ1-1; TRBD1 might be the D (6 bases). The CDR3 is made up of 16 amino acids. Trimming left V 2 bases short and J 4 bases short, with 18 bases between. Germline V gene sequence: CDR1 SGHNT, CDR2 YYREEE (reference sequence). CDR3 in amino acids: CASSLGGTGRGTEAFF. The CDR3 DNA follows: TGTGCCAGCAGCTTAGGGGGAACAGGGAGAGGCACTGAAGCTTTCTTT.

This clone was seen once. The V call is TRBV3-1 (or the pseudogene TRBV3-2), the J call TRBJ2-1, with 7 bases lining up with TRBD2. The CDR3 length is 17 residues. CDR1 and CDR2 (germline): LGHDT, YNNKEL (reference sequence). The V gene end was trimmed by 4 bases and the J gene end by 3 bases; junction bases not matched to a gene: 12. CDR3 residues: CASSPASLAVNYNEQFF. The CDR3 region has the DNA TGTGCCAGCAGCCCGGCATCCCTAGCGGTCAACTACAATGAGCAGTTCTTC.

The genes are TRBV4-2 and TRBJ2-1; TRBD2 matches at 8 bases. The germline V gene has CDR1 LGHNA and CDR2 YNFKEQ. CDR3 length: 15 amino acids. V dropped 4 bases and J dropped 5; count of bases not matched to a gene: 7. The CDR3 sequence: CASSLQRGRDNEQFF. The CDR3 coding sequence is TGTGCCAGCAGCCTCCAGCGGGGGCGGGACAATGAGCAGTTCTTC.

This clone occurred once. This chain uses TRBV2 with TRBJ1-2, with D tentatively TRBD1 (5 bases). The V and J ends lost 5 bases and 4 bases respectively, with 8 bases between them. This CDR3 is built from 12 residues. The germline CDR1 and CDR2 sequences are SNHLY and FYNNEI. CDR3 amino acids: CASSSGFYGYTF. CDR3 DNA sequence: TGTGCCAGCAGTTCAGGGTTCTATGGCTACACCTTC.

The chain couples TRBV6-5 to TRBJ1-1; D not resolved. The CDR3 has 14 residues. Trimming took off 0 bases at V and 3 bases at J, with 8 bases between the two ends. The V gene's germline CDR1 is MNHEY and CDR2 SVGAGI. The CDR3 reads CASSYSTRDTEAFF. The CDR3 DNA follows: TGTGCCAGCAGTTACTCCACGCGGGACACTGAAGCTTTCTTT.

The CDR3 spells CASQSSVEAFF. The DNA for the CDR3 is TGTGCCAGCCAGTCATCCGTCGAAGCTTTCTTT. The chain recombines TRBV7-9 with TRBJ1-1; D is uncertain. Germline values: CDR1 SEHNR, CDR2 FQNEAQ (reference sequence). V lost 8 bases to trimming and J lost 8 bases, with 12 bases between them. CDR3 length: 11 residues.

The V gene is TRBV6-5, the J gene TRBJ2-1, with D tentatively TRBD2 (6 bases). Germline CDR1 is MNHEY and CDR2 is SVGAGI. Deletions cut 8 bases from V and 5 bases from J, with 13 bases between. This CDR3 contains 13 residues. CDR3 protein: CASGLADNNEQFF. CDR3 coding DNA: TGTGCCAGCGGATTAGCGGATAACAATGAGCAGTTCTTC.

This chain connects TRBV6-6 to TRBJ1-1, with D unclear. The CDR3 is 15 amino acids. Per the germline V gene, CDR1 is MNHNY and CDR2 is SVGAGI (reference sequence). The V and J ends lost 6 bases and 2 bases respectively, with 16 bases between them. The CDR3 loop reads CASSHRRMGNTEAFF. CDR3 DNA sequence: TGTGCCAGCAGCCATCGGAGGATGGGAAACACTGAAGCTTTCTTT.

J is TRBJ2-7 and V is TRBV28, with D hard to call. Germline loops: CDR1 MDHEN, CDR2 SYDVKM. The CDR3 length is 13 residues. V was shortened by 2 bases and J by 2 bases, with 7 bases between the two germline ends. CDR3 sequence (DNA): TGTGCCAGCAGTTTACTGACACCCTACGAGCAGTACTTC. It encodes CASSLLTPYEQYF.

The gene calls are TRBV12-3 or TRBV12-4 and TRBJ2-2; D gene uncertain. Trimming stripped 3 bases from V and 2 bases from J, with 4 bases between. This CDR3 region has 13 residues. This CDR3 reads CASSFTNTGELFF. CDR3 bases: TGTGCCAGCAGTTTTACTAACACCGGGGAGCTGTTTTTT.

The CDR3 DNA sequence: TGTGCCAGCAGCGCTATAAGTGGTGTGGACTATGGCTACACCTTC. Translation gives CASSAISGVDYGYTF. The chain is built from TRBV6-5 and TRBJ1-2; no clear D gene. CDR1 is MNHEY, CDR2 SVGAGI, per germline. V dropped 6 bases and J dropped 3 bases, with 17 bases sitting between them. The CDR3 length is 15 residues.

The chain links TRBV29-1 to TRBJ1-1; 8 bases fit TRBD1. The CDR3 is 13 residues long. CDR1 is SQVTM and CDR2 is ANQGSEA in the germline V gene. With V trimmed by 6 bases and J by 4 bases, 7 bases remained unmatched. CDR3 protein: CSVHVDRGTEAFF. In nucleotides, the CDR3 is TGCAGCGTCCACGTTGACAGGGGCACTGAAGCTTTCTTT.

V gene TRBV2 combines with J gene TRBJ1-2; D uncertain. The CDR3 loop spans 13 amino acids. Deletions cut 1 base from V and 4 bases from J, with 7 bases between. Germline assignment: CDR1 SNHLY and CDR2 FYNNEI. The CDR3 is CASSEEQPYGYTF. In DNA, the CDR3 is TGTGCCAGCAGTGAAGAACAGCCCTATGGCTACACCTTC.